This entry describes one T cell receptor beta chain. Its antigen remains unknown. The record originates from a study of CD8+ T cells in alopecia areata. About the study: Patients received oral tofacitinib, 5 to 10 mg twice daily, for moderate-to-severe alopecia areata. Tofacitinib exposure lasted 6 to 18 months, followed by 6 months off drug.

Study-level points and caveats: Especially in alopecia totalis/universalis, lesional scalp showed greater clonality than normal scalp did.

RNA was isolated and reverse transcribed to cDNA, the sequencing template. Sequenced by immunoSEQ multiplex PCR; TCRdb stores in-frame clones only, minus some. The table has 150,000 or so clones, less than 65% seen once; the top ten hold roughly a fifth. The CDR3 is made up of 15 amino acids. Germline CDR1 and CDR2: LNHNV and YYDKDF (reference sequence). The V end lost 0 bases, the J end lost 2 bases, and 8 bases lay between the germline ends. The receptor comes from a human donor with alopecia areata. Here the sequenced sample was CD8+ T cells sorted from blood, taken at week 0. The chain combines TRBV15 with TRBJ1-5; D unclear. CDR3 loop: CATSRDLQRNQPQHF. The CDR3 DNA follows: TGTGCCACCAGCAGAGATCTGCAACGCAATCAGCCCCAGCATTTT.